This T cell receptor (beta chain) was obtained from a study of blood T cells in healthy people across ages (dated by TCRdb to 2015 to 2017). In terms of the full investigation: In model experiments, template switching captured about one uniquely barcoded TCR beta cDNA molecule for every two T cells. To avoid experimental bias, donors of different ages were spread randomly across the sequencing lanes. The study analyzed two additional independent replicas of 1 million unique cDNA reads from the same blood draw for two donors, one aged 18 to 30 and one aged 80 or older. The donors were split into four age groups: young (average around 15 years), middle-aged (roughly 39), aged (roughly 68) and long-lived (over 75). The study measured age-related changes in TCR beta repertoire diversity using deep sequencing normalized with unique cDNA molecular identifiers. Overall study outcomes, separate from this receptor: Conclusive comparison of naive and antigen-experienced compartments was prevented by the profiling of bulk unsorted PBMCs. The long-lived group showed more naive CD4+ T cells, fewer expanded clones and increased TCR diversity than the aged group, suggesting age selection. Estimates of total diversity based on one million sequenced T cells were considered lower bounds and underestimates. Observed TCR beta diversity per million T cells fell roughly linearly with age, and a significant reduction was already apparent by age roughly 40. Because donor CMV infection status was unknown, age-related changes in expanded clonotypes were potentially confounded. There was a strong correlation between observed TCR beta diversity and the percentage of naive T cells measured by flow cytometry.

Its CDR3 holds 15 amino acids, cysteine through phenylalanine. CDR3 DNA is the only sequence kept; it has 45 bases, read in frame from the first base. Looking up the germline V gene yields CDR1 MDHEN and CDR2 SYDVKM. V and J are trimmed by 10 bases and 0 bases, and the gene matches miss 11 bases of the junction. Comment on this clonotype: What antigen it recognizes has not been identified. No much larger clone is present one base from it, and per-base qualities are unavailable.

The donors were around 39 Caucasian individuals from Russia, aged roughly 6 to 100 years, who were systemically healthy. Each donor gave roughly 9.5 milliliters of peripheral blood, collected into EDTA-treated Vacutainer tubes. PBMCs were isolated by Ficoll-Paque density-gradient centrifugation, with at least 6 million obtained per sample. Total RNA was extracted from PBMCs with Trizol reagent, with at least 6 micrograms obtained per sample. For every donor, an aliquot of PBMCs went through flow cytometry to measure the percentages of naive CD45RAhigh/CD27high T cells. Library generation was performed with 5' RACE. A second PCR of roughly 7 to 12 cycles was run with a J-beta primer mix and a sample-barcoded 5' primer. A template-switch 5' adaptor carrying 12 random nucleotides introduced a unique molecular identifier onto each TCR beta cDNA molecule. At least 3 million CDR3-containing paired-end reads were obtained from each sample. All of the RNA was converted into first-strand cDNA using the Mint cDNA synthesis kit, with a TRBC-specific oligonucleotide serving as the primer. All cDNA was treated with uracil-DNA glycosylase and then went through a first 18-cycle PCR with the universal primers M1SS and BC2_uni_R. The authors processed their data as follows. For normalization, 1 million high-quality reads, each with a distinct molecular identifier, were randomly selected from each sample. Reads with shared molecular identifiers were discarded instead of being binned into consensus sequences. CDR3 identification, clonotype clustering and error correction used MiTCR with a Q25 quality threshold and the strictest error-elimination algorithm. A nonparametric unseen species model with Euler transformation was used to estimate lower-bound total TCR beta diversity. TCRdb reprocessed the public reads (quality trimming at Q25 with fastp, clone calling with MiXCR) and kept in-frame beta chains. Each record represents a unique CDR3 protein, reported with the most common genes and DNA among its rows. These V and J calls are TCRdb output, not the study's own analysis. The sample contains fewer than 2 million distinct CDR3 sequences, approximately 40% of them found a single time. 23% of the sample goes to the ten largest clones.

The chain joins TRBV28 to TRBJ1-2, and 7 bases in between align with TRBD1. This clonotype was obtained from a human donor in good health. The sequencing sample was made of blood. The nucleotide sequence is TGTGCCACCACTAAGGCAGGGGGACCTAACTATGGCTACACCTTC. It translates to CATTKAGGPNYGYTF.